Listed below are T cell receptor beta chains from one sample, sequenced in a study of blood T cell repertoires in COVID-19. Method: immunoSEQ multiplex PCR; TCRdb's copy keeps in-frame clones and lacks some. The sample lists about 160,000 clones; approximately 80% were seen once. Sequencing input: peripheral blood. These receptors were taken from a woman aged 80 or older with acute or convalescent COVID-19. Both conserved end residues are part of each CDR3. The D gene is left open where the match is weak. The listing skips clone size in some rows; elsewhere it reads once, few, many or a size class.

CDR3 DNA: TGTGCCAGCAGCCCCGCGGACTTGGGAATGGCGGAGCAGTTCTTC
CDR3 protein: CASSPADLGMAEQFF
D gene: .
clone size: .
V gene: TRBV3-1/TRBV3-2
J gene: TRBJ2-1

CDR3 DNA: TGTGCCAGCAGTGAAGCGCTCGGGGTTCAAGTGAACACTGAAGCTTTCTTT
CDR3 protein: CASSEALGVQVNTEAFF
D gene: .
clone size: .
V gene: TRBV2
J gene: TRBJ1-1

CDR3 DNA: TGTGCCAGCAGCTTTCGCGGAGGTGAGCAGTTCTTC
CDR3 protein: CASSFRGGEQFF
D gene: .
clone size: .
V gene: TRBV7-2
J gene: TRBJ2-1

CDR3 DNA: TGTGCCAGCAGTTTAGGCCCCAATCCCTACGAGCAGTACTTC
CDR3 protein: CASSLGPNPYEQYF
D gene: .
clone size: .
V gene: TRBV27
J gene: TRBJ2-7

CDR3 DNA: TGTGCCAGCAGTCCCAAAGGCGGCAACTTGGAGGAGCAGTACTTC
CDR3 protein: CASSPKGGNLEEQYF
D gene: .
clone size: .
V gene: TRBV5-6
J gene: TRBJ2-7

CDR3 DNA: TGCAGTGCTAGTCGAATCGACAGGGTCACGTACGAGCAGTACTTC
CDR3 protein: CSASRIDRVTYEQYF
D gene: TRBD1
clone size: once
V gene: TRBV20-1
J gene: TRBJ2-7

CDR3 DNA: TGTGCCAGCAGCTTAGGAGGGTTTCTTGAAGCTTTCTTT
CDR3 protein: CASSLGGFLEAFF
D gene: .
clone size: .
V gene: TRBV7-8
J gene: TRBJ1-1

CDR3 DNA: TGTGCCAGCATCCTCGGGGCCCTGGGGGGTGAGCAGTTCTTC
CDR3 protein: CASILGALGGEQFF
D gene: .
clone size: .
V gene: TRBV6-5
J gene: TRBJ2-1

CDR3 DNA: TGCGCCAGCTCCCCTACCAGGGTCCCATTTGGTAATTCACCCCTCCACTTT
CDR3 protein: CASSPTRVPFGNSPLHF
D gene: .
clone size: .
V gene: TRBV10-2
J gene: TRBJ1-6

CDR3 DNA: TGTGCCTGGAGGACGCCGGGAACCATGAACACTGAAGCTTTCTTT
CDR3 protein: CAWRTPGTMNTEAFF
D gene: .
clone size: few
V gene: TRBV30
J gene: TRBJ1-1

CDR3 DNA: TGTGCCAGCTCACCACCGACGGGATTCACTGAAGCTTTCTTT
CDR3 protein: CASSPPTGFTEAFF
D gene: .
clone size: .
V gene: TRBV18
J gene: TRBJ1-1

CDR3 DNA: TGTGCCAGCAGCTCTGGACAGGGGGCCTACGAGCAGTACTTC
CDR3 protein: CASSSGQGAYEQYF
D gene: TRBD1
clone size: .
V gene: TRBV5-4
J gene: TRBJ2-7

CDR3 DNA: TGTGCCAGCAGGGGACCGGGACAGGGGGTATTATATGGCTACACCTTC
CDR3 protein: CASRGPGQGVLYGYTF
D gene: TRBD1
clone size: .
V gene: TRBV2
J gene: TRBJ1-2

CDR3 DNA: TGTGCCAGCAGCCTCCGGGGGGATTCTAACTATGGCTACACCTTC
CDR3 protein: CASSLRGDSNYGYTF
D gene: .
clone size: few
V gene: TRBV9
J gene: TRBJ1-2